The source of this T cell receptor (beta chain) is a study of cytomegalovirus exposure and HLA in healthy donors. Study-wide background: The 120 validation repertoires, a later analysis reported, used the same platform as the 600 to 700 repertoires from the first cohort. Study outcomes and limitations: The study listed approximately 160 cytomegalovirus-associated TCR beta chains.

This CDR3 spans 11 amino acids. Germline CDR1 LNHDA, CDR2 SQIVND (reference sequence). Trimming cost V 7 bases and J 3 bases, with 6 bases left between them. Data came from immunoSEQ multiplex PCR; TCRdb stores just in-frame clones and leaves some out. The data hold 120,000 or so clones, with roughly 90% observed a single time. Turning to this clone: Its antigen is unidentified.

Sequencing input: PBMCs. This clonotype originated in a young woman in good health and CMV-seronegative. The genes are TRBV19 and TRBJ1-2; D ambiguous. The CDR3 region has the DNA TGTGCCAGTACGGGAGACTATGGCTACACCTTC. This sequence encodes CASTGDYGYTF. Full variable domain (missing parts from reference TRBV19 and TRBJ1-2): DGGITQSPKYLFRKEGQNVTLSCEQNLNHDAMYWYRQDPGQGLRLIYYSQIVNDFQKGDIAEGYSVSREKKESFPLTVTSAQKNPTAFYLCASTGDYGYTFGSGTRLTVV.